A single sample is the source of the 6 T cell receptor beta chains below, sequenced in a study of cytomegalovirus exposure and HLA in healthy donors. Sequencing used immunoSEQ multiplex PCR; TCRdb keeps in-frame clones, though not all of them. The sample carries 150,000 to 200,000 clones, 86% recorded once. The sequenced sample consisted of PBMCs. These receptors were taken from a woman aged 30 to 39 in good health and CMV-seronegative.

The rearrangement links TRBV19 to TRBJ2-7; 9 bases agree with TRBD2. After removal of 5 bases from V and 4 bases from J, the junction contained 12 bases not matched to a gene. The germline V gene has CDR1 LNHDA and CDR2 SQIVND (reference sequence). The CDR3 length is 16 residues. The CDR3 nucleotides are TGTGCCAGTAGTGTTGCTAGCGGGGTTCCTGCGTACGAGCAGTACTTC. Its protein product is CASSVASGVPAYEQYF.

V and J are TRBV19 and TRBJ1-5; D may be TRBD1 (6 bases). The V end lost 4 bases, the J end lost 7 bases, and 20 bases lay between the germline ends. This CDR3 has 16 amino acids. CDR1 is LNHDA, CDR2 SQIVND, per germline (reference sequence). CDR3 sequence (DNA): TGTGCCAGTAGTAGGGGTACAGGGACCACTTTACAGCCCCAGCATTTT. Amino acid sequence: CASSRGTGTTLQPQHF.

This chain uses TRBV30 with TRBJ2-1, with 9 bases that match TRBD1. The V segment lost 8 bases and the J segment 7 bases; nucleotides outside the gene matches: 24. The CDR3 runs 18 residues. In germline, CDR1 is GTSNPN, CDR2 SVGIG (reference sequence). In DNA form, the CDR3 reads TGTGCCCGCAACCGGAGGGACACAGGGGGCTTTCTGAAAAATGAGCAGTTCTTC. Protein sequence: CARNRRDTGGFLKNEQFF.

This clone was counted a single time. V and J are TRBV6-5 and TRBJ2-7; 8 bases are a match to TRBD2. Losses at the gene ends were 11 bases for V and 6 bases for J; bases not matched to a gene: 18. The germline V gene encodes CDR1 MNHEY and CDR2 SVGAGI. This CDR3 contains 15 residues. CDR3 DNA: TGTGCCGTCTCTCGACGAGCCGGGGGGGCCGCCGAGCAGTACTTC. Its translation is CAVSRRAGGAAEQYF.

This clone was seen once. The gene calls are TRBV19 and TRBJ2-7; TRBD2 might be the D (6 bases). With 6 bases removed from V and 5 bases from J, the gap between germline ends came to 20 bases. The CDR3 is made up of 15 amino acids. The germline CDR1 and CDR2 sequences are LNHDA and SQIVND (reference sequence). Here the CDR3 reads CASSPLGRSGDEQYF. The CDR3 DNA is TGTGCCAGTAGCCCATTAGGGAGGTCCGGGGACGAGCAGTACTTC.

CDR3 sequence (DNA): TGTGCCAGCAGCCCGACTACATTAAATCAGCCCCAGCATTTT. Its translation is CASSPTTLNQPQHF. The V gene is TRBV27, the J gene TRBJ1-5; D is uncertain. Between the trimmed V and J ends, which lost 6 bases and 4 bases, there was a span of 13 bases. CDR1 and CDR2 (germline): MNHEY, SMNVEV (reference sequence). This CDR3 is built from 14 residues.